The 28 T cell receptor beta chains listed next were all sequenced from one sample in a study of Ad26.COV2.S vaccination and SARS-CoV-2 variants. Sequenced by immunoSEQ multiplex PCR; TCRdb stores in-frame clones only, minus some. The sample lists roughly 680,000 clones; 70% to 90% were seen once. The treatment here: approximately 18 received Ad26.COV2.S at low or high dose, single or two shots; about 5 received placebo; per-sample allocation not given. Specimen acquisition occurred on day 63 following the initial vaccine or placebo injection. Sequencing used peripheral blood, obtained in a trial of Ad26.COV2.S vaccine versus placebo. These receptors all come from a person between 18 and 65 years old who received the Ad26.COV2.S COVID-19 vaccine or a placebo.

The V gene is TRBV7-8, the J gene TRBJ2-6; TRBD2 agrees at 11 bases. V was clipped by 1 base and J by 4 bases; unmatched bases: 6. The CDR3 sequence is 18 residues long. CDR1 SGHVS and CDR2 FQNEAQ come from the germline V gene. The CDR3 reads CASSLELAGVVGANVLTF. CDR3 in DNA: TGTGCCAGCAGCTTAGAACTAGCGGGGGTCGTGGGGGCCAACGTCCTGACTTTC.

The rearrangement joins TRBV19 to TRBJ2-2; D gene uncertain. Germline loops: CDR1 LNHDA, CDR2 SQIVND (reference sequence). V shed 5 bases and J shed 2 bases, with 12 bases lying between them. This CDR3 has 15 residues. CDR3 in DNA: TGTGCCAGTAGTCCCCGATGGATAAACACCGGGGAGCTGTTTTTT. It is translated as CASSPRWINTGELFF. Filled out from reference TRBV19 and TRBJ2-2, the complete variable domain reads DGGITQSPKYLFRKEGQNVTLSCEQNLNHDAMYWYRQDPGQGLRLIYYSQIVNDFQKGDIAEGYSVSREKKESFPLTVTSAQKNPTAFYLCASSPRWINTGELFFGEGSRLTVL.

V is TRBV4-3 and J is TRBJ2-2; the match to TRBD2 covers 7 bases. The V gene end was trimmed by 0 bases and the J gene end by 4 bases; junction bases not matched to a gene: 5. Germline V gene lookup returns CDR1 LGHNA and CDR2 YSLEER. This CDR3 comprises 16 residues. In DNA, the CDR3 is TGCGCCAGCAGCCAAGATTCCGGGGGGAGCACCGGGGAGCTGTTTTTT. Translating it yields CASSQDSGGSTGELFF.

Note on this clone: This likely stems from a read error, as it lies one base from a far larger clone. V and J are TRBV12-3 or TRBV12-4 and TRBJ1-2; D gene uncertain. V lost 3 bases and J 4 bases, leaving 9 bases between the germline ends. This CDR3 region has 13 residues. The CDR3 nucleotides read TGTGCCAGCAGTTTCGGCAGGATCTATGGCTACACCTTC. It encodes CASSFGRIYGYTF.

This chain links TRBV4-3 with TRBJ2-5; weak D call: TRBD2 (7 bases). Germline values: CDR1 LGHNA, CDR2 YSLEER. The CDR3 length is 14 residues. V was shortened by 4 bases and J by 4 bases, with 13 bases between the two germline ends. CDR3 sequence (DNA): TGCGCCAGCAGCCCGACGGGGGGCGGAGAGACCCAGTACTTC. Its translation: CASSPTGGGETQYF.

CDR3 nucleotide sequence: TGTGCCAGCAGTCGACCCTCAGGGTATGGGTTCCACGAGCAGTACTTC. Its protein product is CASSRPSGYGFHEQYF. V is TRBV6-6 and J is TRBJ2-7; D perhaps matches TRBD1 (5 bases). This CDR3 spans 16 amino acids. Germline CDR1 MNHNY, CDR2 SVGAGI (reference sequence). Trimming took 5 bases from V and 5 from J, leaving 22 bases between them.

This chain links TRBV11-2 with TRBJ2-7; D is unclear. CDR1 is SGHAT and CDR2 is FQNNGV in the germline V gene. Trimming removed 1 base from V and 3 bases from J, with 10 bases in between. This CDR3 has 14 amino acids. DNA of the CDR3: TGTGCCAGCAGCTTAGGCCGACCGAACTACGAGCAGTACTTC. Amino acids: CASSLGRPNYEQYF.

This clone was observed a few times. This chain connects TRBV9 to TRBJ2-7; possible D gene TRBD1, 5 bases. Germline CDR1 and CDR2: SGDLS and YYNGEE. The V gene lost 4 bases and the J gene lost 6 bases, with 14 bases spanning the gap. CDR3 length: 13 amino acids. The CDR3 spells CASSTPNTGEQYF. CDR3 bases: TGTGCCAGCAGCACACCCAATACAGGCGAGCAGTACTTC.

This clone was seen once. Here the CDR3 DNA reads TGTGCCAGCAGCCGGCAGAGGGGGCGCGGAACTGAAGCTTTCTTT. Protein: CASSRQRGRGTEAFF. J is TRBJ1-1 and V is TRBV5-4, with TRBD1 matching over 7 bases. After removal of 4 bases from V and 5 bases from J, the junction contained 11 bases not matched to a gene. This CDR3 is 15 amino acids long. Per the germline V gene, CDR1 is SGHNT and CDR2 is YYREEE (reference sequence).

The J gene is TRBJ1-1, the V gene TRBV5-6; D might be TRBD1 (6 bases). CDR3 length: 16 amino acids. The V gene's germline CDR1 is SGHDT and CDR2 YYEEEE. V dropped 4 bases and J dropped 0 bases, with 16 bases sitting between them. The CDR3 reads CASSGGQGGLNTEAFF. DNA of the CDR3: TGTGCCAGCAGCGGGGGGCAGGGAGGCCTGAACACTGAAGCTTTCTTT. Full variable domain (missing parts from reference TRBV5-6 and TRBJ1-1): DAGVTQSPTHLIKTRGQQVTLRCSPKSGHDTVSWYQQALGQGPQFIFQYYEEEERQRGNFPDRFSGHQFPNYSSELNVNALLLGDSALYLCASSGGQGGLNTEAFFGQGTRLTVV.

The chain carries TRBV6-5 and TRBJ2-1; D is ambiguous. CDR3 length: 13 residues. The germline V and J ends were trimmed by 6 bases and 2 bases, with 8 bases remaining between them. Germline lookup yields CDR1 MNHEY and CDR2 SVGAGI. CDR3 nucleotide sequence: TGTGCCAGCAGGCGACCCCCCTACAATGAGCAGTTCTTC. Protein sequence: CASRRPPYNEQFF.

The gene calls are TRBV6-2 or TRBV6-3 and TRBJ2-1; TRBD2 aligns across 7 bases. CDR1 is MNHEY and CDR2 is SVGEGT in the germline V gene. Germline trimming cut 6 bases from V and 6 bases from J; bases unmatched to any gene: 5. The length of the CDR3 is 13 residues. Here the CDR3 reads CASSPGGFNEQFF. DNA of the CDR3: TGTGCCAGCAGCCCCGGGGGGTTCAATGAGCAGTTCTTC.

This clone showed up just once. The chain joins TRBV6-6 to TRBJ2-7, with 8 bases aligning to TRBD1. The germline gives CDR1 MNHNY, CDR2 SVGAGI (reference sequence). J gave up 6 bases and V 2 bases, and 6 bases lay outside the gene matches. This CDR3 is built from 14 residues. The CDR3 here is CASSYPGQGGEQYF. DNA of the CDR3: TGTGCCAGCAGTTACCCCGGACAGGGTGGCGAGCAGTACTTC.

The V call is TRBV6-1, the J call TRBJ2-1, with a tentative D call TRBD1 (6 bases). The CDR3 sequence is 22 residues long. Germline values: CDR1 MNHNS, CDR2 SASEGT. Trimming stripped 2 bases from V and 0 bases from J, with 29 bases between. The CDR3 DNA sequence: TGTGCCAGCAGTGAAACTCCCAACCGGGACACCCGGATCTATAGCTCCTACAATGAGCAGTTCTTC. Protein: CASSETPNRDTRIYSSYNEQFF.

The chain couples TRBV29-1 to TRBJ2-7; a weak D match, TRBD2 (5 bases). This CDR3 is built from 13 residues. Germline V CDR1 and CDR2: SQVTM, ANQGSEA. The V end was cut by 1 base, the J end by 4 bases, with 11 bases between. The CDR3 DNA follows: TGCAGCGTTGAAGTAGCGTCCGCGTACGAGCAGTACTTC. Translation: CSVEVASAYEQYF.

This chain links TRBV9 with TRBJ2-1; D gene ambiguous. V was pared by 1 base and J by 4 bases, with 12 bases between. CDR3 size: 15 residues. The germline CDR1 and CDR2 sequences are SGDLS and YYNGEE. This chain's CDR3 is CASSVYTDGYNEQFF. CDR3 coding DNA: TGTGCCAGCAGCGTATATACGGACGGATACAATGAGCAGTTCTTC.

This clone was found once. This chain links TRBV24-1 with TRBJ2-2; 10 nucleotides agree with TRBD2. The V gene end was trimmed by 5 bases and the J gene end by 1 base; junction bases not matched to a gene: 6. This CDR3 spans 17 amino acids. CDR1 KGHDR and CDR2 SFDVKD come from the germline V gene. CDR3 sequence (DNA): TGTGCCACCAGTGGAAGACTAGCGGGTAGGAACACCGGGGAGCTGTTTTTT. It specifies CATSGRLAGRNTGELFF.

This sequence joins TRBV3-1 (or the pseudogene TRBV3-2) and TRBJ2-3, with no clear D. Germline assignment: CDR1 LGHDT and CDR2 YNNKEL (reference sequence). With 0 bases removed from V and 6 bases from J, the gap between germline ends came to 25 bases. This CDR3 region has 19 residues. This CDR3 is CASSQEGQPGRFLLDTQYF. The CDR3 coding sequence is TGTGCCAGCAGCCAAGAGGGTCAACCGGGCAGGTTCCTCCTGGATACGCAGTATTTT.

The count of this clone is one. The chain joins TRBV11-2 to TRBJ2-7; D is unclear. V gave up 4 bases and J gave up 2 bases, with 9 bases separating them. This CDR3 spans 13 amino acids. CDR1 and CDR2 from the germline V gene are SGHAT and FQNNGV. The CDR3: CASSSGRAYEQYF. The CDR3 DNA follows: TGTGCCAGCAGCTCCGGTAGGGCCTACGAGCAGTACTTC.

About this clone: The junction departs from germline at one end; a sequencing error may be responsible. The chain is built from TRBV3-1 (or the pseudogene TRBV3-2) and TRBJ2-3; TRBD2 is a possible D gene (7 bases). The CDR3 has 11 residues. Looked up from germline, CDR1 is LGHDT and CDR2 is YNNKEL (reference sequence). The CDR3 loop is CASRRGGGMHF. The CDR3, as DNA: TGTGCCAGCAGGCGAGGGGGGGGCATGCATTTT.

The CDR3 bases are TGTGCCAGCACCGAATACGGGAAGGAATCACCCCTCCACTTT. This codes for CASTEYGKESPLHF. The chain carries TRBV2 and TRBJ1-6; the D is unclear. CDR3 length equals 14 residues. Trimming took off 7 bases at V and 10 bases at J, with 17 bases between the two ends. Per germline, CDR1 SNHLY and CDR2 FYNNEI.

The gene calls are TRBV7-2 and TRBJ2-1; TRBD2 matches 13 bases. The CDR3 is made up of 15 amino acids. Germline V gives CDR1 SGHTA, CDR2 FQGNSA. The J segment lost 8 bases and the V segment lost 6 bases, leaving 7 bases of the junction unmatched. The CDR3 spells CASRRPGLAGYEQFF. Written as DNA, the CDR3 is TGTGCCAGCAGACGTCCGGGACTAGCGGGGTATGAGCAGTTCTTC. The whole variable domain, filled in from reference TRBV7-2 and TRBJ2-1, reads GAGVSQSPSNKVTEKGKDVELRCDPISGHTALYWYRQSLGQGLEFLIYFQGNSAPDKSGLPSDRFSAERTGGSVSTLTIQRTQQEDSAVYLCASRRPGLAGYEQFFGPGTRLTVL.

The CDR3 DNA reads as TGTGCCAGCAGCTTAGGACAGGTAACAGATACGCAGTATTTT. This sequence encodes CASSLGQVTDTQYF. This sequence joins TRBV11-2 and TRBJ2-3, with TRBD1 as a possible D gene (6 bases). V was shortened by 1 base and J by 3 bases, with 8 bases between the two germline ends. Looked up from germline, CDR1 is SGHAT and CDR2 is FQNNGV. The CDR3 has 14 residues.

CDR3 nucleotide sequence: TGTGCCAGCAGTCTAGAGGAAAATTCACCCCTCCACTTT. This sequence encodes CASSLEENSPLHF. The chain recombines TRBV6-4 with TRBJ1-6, with D uncertain. V was trimmed by 5 bases and J by 7 bases, leaving 9 bases between them. Germline CDR1 reads MRHNA; CDR2 reads SNTAGT. This CDR3 comprises 13 residues.

In DNA, the CDR3 is TGTGCCTGGAGTGCGACTTCCTCAGATACGCAGTATTTT. Translation: CAWSATSSDTQYF. The rearrangement joins TRBV30 to TRBJ2-3; D is unclear. The CDR3 consists of 13 residues. Germline V CDR1 and CDR2: GTSNPN, SVGIG (reference sequence). Between the trimmed V and J ends, which lost 1 base and 4 bases, there was a span of 9 bases.

CDR3 coding DNA: TGTGCCAGCTCACCAGCGTCGGGGAACACTGAAGCTTTCTTT. It encodes CASSPASGNTEAFF. V gene TRBV18 combines with J gene TRBJ1-1; D is uncertain. Germline CDR1 is KGHSH and CDR2 is LQKENI. The CDR3 extends over 14 amino acids. V was trimmed by 2 bases and J by 1 base, leaving 8 bases between them.

V and J are TRBV7-2 and TRBJ2-1, with 12 bases fitting TRBD2. The CDR3 is 13 residues long. Germline loops: CDR1 SGHTA, CDR2 FQGNSA. V shed 6 bases and J 14 bases; nucleotides not matched to a gene: 8. CDR3 DNA: TGTGCCAGCAGGCGACTAGCGGGAGACTTCAAGTTCTTC. Protein sequence: CASRRLAGDFKFF.

The chain recombines TRBV10-3 with TRBJ1-2; perhaps TRBD1 as D (6 bases). V was cut by 6 bases and J by 2 bases, with 10 bases left in between. In germline, CDR1 is ENHRY, CDR2 SYGVKD. The CDR3 is 13 amino acids. Written as DNA, the CDR3 is TGTGCCATCAGCCCAGGACAGAACTATGGCTACACCTTC. Protein sequence: CAISPGQNYGYTF.